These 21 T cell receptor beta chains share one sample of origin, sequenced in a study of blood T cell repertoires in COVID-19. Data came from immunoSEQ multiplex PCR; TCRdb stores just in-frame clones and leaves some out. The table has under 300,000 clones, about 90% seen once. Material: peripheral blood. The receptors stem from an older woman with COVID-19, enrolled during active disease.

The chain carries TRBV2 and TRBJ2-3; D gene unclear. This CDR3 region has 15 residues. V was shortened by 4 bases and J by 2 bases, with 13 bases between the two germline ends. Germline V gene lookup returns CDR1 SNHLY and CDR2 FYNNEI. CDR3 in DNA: TGTGCCAGCAGTGGATTGCGGAGCCACACAGATACGCAGTATTTT. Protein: CASSGLRSHTDTQYF.

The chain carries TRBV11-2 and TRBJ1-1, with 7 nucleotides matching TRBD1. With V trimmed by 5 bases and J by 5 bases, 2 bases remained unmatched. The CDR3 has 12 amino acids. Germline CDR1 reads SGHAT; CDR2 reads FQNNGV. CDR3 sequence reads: CASSPQGTEAFF. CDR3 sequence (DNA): TGTGCCAGCAGCCCACAGGGGACTGAAGCTTTCTTT.

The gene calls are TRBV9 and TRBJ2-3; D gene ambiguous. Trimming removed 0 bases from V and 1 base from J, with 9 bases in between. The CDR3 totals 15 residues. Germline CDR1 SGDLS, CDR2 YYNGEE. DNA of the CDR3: TGTGCCAGCAGCGTAGACGCACTCGGCACAGATACGCAGTATTTT. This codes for CASSVDALGTDTQYF.

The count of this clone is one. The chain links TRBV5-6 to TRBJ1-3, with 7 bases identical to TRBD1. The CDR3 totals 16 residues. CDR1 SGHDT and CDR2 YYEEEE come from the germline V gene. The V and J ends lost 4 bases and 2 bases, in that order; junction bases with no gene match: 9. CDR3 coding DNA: TGTGCCAGCAGCCGAACAGGGGAGAAGGCTGGAAACACCATATATTTT. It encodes CASSRTGEKAGNTIYF.

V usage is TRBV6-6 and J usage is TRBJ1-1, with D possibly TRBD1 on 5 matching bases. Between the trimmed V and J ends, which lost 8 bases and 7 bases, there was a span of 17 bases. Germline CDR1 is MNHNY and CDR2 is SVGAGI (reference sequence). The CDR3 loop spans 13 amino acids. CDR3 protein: CASGPGRGSEAFF. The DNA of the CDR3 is TGTGCCAGCGGCCCGGGACGGGGGAGTGAAGCTTTCTTT.

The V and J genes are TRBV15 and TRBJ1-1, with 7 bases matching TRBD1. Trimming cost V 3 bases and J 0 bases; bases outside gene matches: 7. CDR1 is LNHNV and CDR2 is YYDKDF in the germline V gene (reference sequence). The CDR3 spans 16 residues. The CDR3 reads CATSSRQGSLNTEAFF. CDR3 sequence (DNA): TGTGCCACCAGCAGCCGACAGGGATCCTTGAACACTGAAGCTTTCTTT.

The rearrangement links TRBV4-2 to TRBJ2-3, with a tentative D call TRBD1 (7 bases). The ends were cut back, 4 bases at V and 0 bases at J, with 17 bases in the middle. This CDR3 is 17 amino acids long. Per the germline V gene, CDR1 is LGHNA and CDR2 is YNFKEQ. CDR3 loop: CASSPLRGTRSTDTQYF. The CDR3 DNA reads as TGTGCCAGCAGCCCACTCAGGGGGACTCGGAGCACAGATACGCAGTATTTT.

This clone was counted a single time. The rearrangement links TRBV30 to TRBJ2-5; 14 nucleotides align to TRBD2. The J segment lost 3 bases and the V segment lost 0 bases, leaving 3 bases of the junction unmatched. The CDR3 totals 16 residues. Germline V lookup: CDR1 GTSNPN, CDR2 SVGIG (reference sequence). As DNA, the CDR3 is TGTGCCTGGAGTGTCGGACTAGCGGGGGGTAAAGAGACCCAGTACTTC. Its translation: CAWSVGLAGGKETQYF.

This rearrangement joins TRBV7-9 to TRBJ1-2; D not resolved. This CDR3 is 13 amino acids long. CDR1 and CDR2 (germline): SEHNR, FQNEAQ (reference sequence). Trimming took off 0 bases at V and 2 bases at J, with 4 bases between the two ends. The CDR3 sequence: CASSLALNYGYTF. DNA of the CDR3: TGTGCCAGCAGCTTAGCCCTAAACTATGGCTACACCTTC.

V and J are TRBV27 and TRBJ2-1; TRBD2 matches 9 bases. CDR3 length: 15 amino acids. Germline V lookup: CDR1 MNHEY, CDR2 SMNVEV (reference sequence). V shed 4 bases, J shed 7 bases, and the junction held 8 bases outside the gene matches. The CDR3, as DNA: TGTGCCAGCAGTTCCTCCGGGACTAGCAGGAATGAGCAGTTCTTC. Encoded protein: CASSSSGTSRNEQFF.

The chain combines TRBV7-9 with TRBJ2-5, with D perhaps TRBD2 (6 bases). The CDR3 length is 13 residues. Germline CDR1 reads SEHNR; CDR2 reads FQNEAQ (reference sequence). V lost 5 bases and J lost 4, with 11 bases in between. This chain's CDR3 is CASSLNSGETQYF. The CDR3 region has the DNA TGTGCCAGCAGCCTGAATAGCGGAGAGACCCAGTACTTC.

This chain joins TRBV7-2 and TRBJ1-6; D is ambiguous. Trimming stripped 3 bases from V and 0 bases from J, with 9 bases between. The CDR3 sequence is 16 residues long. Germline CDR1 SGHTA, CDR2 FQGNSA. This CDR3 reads CASSLTQSSYNSPLHF. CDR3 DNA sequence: TGTGCCAGCAGCTTGACTCAGAGCTCCTATAATTCACCCCTCCACTTT.

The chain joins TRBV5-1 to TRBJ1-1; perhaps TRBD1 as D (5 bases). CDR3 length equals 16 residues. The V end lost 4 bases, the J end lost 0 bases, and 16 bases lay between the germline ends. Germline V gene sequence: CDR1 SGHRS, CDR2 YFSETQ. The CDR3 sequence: CASSIDRGAMNTEAFF. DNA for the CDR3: TGCGCCAGCAGCATAGACAGAGGAGCCATGAACACTGAAGCTTTCTTT.

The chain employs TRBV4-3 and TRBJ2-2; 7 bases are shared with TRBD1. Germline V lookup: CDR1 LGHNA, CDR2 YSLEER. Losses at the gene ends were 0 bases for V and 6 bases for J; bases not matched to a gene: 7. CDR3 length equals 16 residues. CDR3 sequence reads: CASSQDARGFAGELFF. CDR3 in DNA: TGCGCCAGCAGCCAAGATGCCAGGGGGTTCGCCGGGGAGCTGTTTTTT.

DNA for the CDR3: TGTGCCAGCAGGGTGGGACACGTGAACACCGGGGAGCTGTTTTTT. It encodes CASRVGHVNTGELFF. This sequence joins TRBV2 and TRBJ2-2, with a tentative D call TRBD1 (6 bases). The V end lost 6 bases, the J end lost 1 base, and 12 bases lay between the germline ends. The CDR3 is made up of 15 amino acids. Germline V gene data show CDR1 as SNHLY and CDR2 as FYNNEI.

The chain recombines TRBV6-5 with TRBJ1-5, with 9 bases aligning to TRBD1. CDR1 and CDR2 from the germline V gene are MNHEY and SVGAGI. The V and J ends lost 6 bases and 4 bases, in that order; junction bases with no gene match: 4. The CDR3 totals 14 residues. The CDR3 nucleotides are TGTGCCAGCAGCCAACAGGGGGCGAATCAGCCCCAGCATTTT. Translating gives CASSQQGANQPQHF.

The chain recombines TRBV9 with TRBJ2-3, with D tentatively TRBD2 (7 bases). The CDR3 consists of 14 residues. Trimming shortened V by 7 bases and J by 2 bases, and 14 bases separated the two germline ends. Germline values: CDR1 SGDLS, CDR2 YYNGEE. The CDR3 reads CASSFAGATDTQYF. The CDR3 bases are TGTGCCAGCTCCTTCGCGGGGGCCACAGATACGCAGTATTTT.

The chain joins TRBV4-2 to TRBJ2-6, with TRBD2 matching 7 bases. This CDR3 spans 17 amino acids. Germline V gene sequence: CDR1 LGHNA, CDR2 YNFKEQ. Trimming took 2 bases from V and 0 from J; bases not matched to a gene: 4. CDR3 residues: CASSQSAGVSGANVLTF. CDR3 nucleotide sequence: TGTGCCAGCAGCCAAAGTGCGGGGGTCTCTGGGGCCAACGTCCTGACTTTC.

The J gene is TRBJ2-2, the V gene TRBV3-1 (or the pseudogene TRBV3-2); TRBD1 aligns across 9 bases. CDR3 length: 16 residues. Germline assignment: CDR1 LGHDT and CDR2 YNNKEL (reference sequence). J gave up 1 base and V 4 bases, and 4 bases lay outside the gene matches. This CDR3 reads CASSPGQGLNTGELFF. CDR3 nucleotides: TGTGCCAGCAGCCCGGGACAGGGCCTGAACACCGGGGAGCTGTTTTTT.

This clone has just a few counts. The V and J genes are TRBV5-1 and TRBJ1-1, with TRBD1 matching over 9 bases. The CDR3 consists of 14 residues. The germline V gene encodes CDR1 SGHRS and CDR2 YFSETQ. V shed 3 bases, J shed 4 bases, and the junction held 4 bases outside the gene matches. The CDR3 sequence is CASSSGQGRTEAFF. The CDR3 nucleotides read TGCGCCAGCAGCTCGGGACAGGGTCGCACTGAAGCTTTCTTT.

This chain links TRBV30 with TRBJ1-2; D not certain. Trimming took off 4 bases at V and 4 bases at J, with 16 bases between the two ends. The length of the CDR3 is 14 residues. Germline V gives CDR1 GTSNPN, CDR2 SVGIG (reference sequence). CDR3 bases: TGTGCCTGGAATCCCCATGGTCAGGCCTATGGCTACACCTTC. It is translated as CAWNPHGQAYGYTF.